The entry that follows covers one T cell receptor (beta chain) sequence. Its specific antigen is unknown. Base qualities are missing; no much larger clone stands one base away. There are 11 amino acids in the CDR3, from cysteine to phenylalanine inclusive. Just the 33-base CDR3 DNA is kept, in frame starting at base 1. V is shortened by 4 bases, J by 10 bases, and the region joining them spans 10 bases. CDR1 is given as SGHDN and CDR2 as FVKESK, both from the germline V gene. Library prep was done by multiplex PCR. Sequencing was performed on an Illumina HiSeq 4000. CDR3 regions were amplified by Arm-PCR with iRepertoire HTBI primers to construct TCR beta libraries. Before sequencing, the PCR products underwent gel purification. On the authors' methods: Gene usage analysis of CDR3 amino acid clonotypes relied on the 55 to 80 TRBV and 13 to 15 TRBJ segments identified across samples. Filtered high-quality paired reads were merged into contigs using COPE and FqMerger. BLAST was used to align contigs to IMGT TRBV, TRBD and TRBJ reference genes, and CDR3 was defined according to IMGT. Any clonotype with a frequency above 0.1% was counted as a highly expanded clone. Shannon entropy was used to measure repertoire diversity, and the Gini coefficient was used to measure V-J evenness. A clonotype was considered public if more than one individual shared it. TCRdb trimmed the raw reads at Q25, called clones with MiXCR and kept productive beta chains. Rows matching on CDR3 protein sequence are summarized as one entry with the most common DNA and genes. The V and J calls, along with clone size, are taken from TCRdb and not from the paper's own processing. The sample table contains some 370,000 distinct CDR3 sequences; only one count was recorded for roughly 24% of them. Of the sample, under 35% is held by the ten largest clones.

The data originate from a study of regulatory T cells in long-lasting Graves disease (dated by TCRdb to the early 2020s). As for the study more broadly: Persistent Graves' disease meant more than 5 years of antithyroid drug treatment with TSH receptor autoantibodies that stayed positive. This study used TCR sequencing and RNA sequencing of peripheral blood to compare persistent Graves' disease patients against newly diagnosed Graves' disease patients. The study was conducted in China and was registered as a clinical trial. A total of roughly 35 samples underwent TCR sequencing: approximately 13 from persistent and about 20 from newly diagnosed Graves' disease patients. Antithyroid drugs had been taken for approximately 10 years on average by persistent Graves' disease patients in the clinical cohort. The paper as a whole reports these results and caveats: As a limitation, the authors acknowledged that the small sample size may reduce accuracy. Sequencing and analysis were limited to the TCR beta chain. Compared with newly diagnosed patients, patients with persistent Graves' disease had lower TCR Shannon entropy and fewer highly expanded clones, which suggests clonal expansion. Because the primary lesion, thyroid tissue, could not be accessed, the study looked at peripheral blood alone. TRBV28, TRBJ1-2 and TRBJ2-5 were preferentially used in persistent disease, while TRBV20-1 and TRBJ2-1 were favored in newly diagnosed disease. A larger number of public clonotypes was shared among persistent patients (about 2,700) than among newly diagnosed patients (approximately 1,000).

Taken with the paper, the label for time point translates to: persistent/refractory GD, antithyroid drugs over 5 years with positive TRAb. RNA was extracted from PBMCs in TRIzol for both TCR sequencing and RNA sequencing. The diagnosis of Graves' disease followed American Thyroid Association guidelines. The patients came from an endocrinology department in Xi'an, China. Each patient gave 9 to 10 milliliters of peripheral blood, collected in an EDTA anticoagulant tube. Ficoll Paque Plus density gradient separation was used to isolate PBMCs, and no further T cell sorting was performed. RNA quality was checked with an Agilent 2100 Bioanalyzer and agarose gel, and concentration with a NanoDrop 2000.

The TCR was taken from a woman in her thirties or forties with Graves disease. Donor details come from another sample of the same person, matched by shared clones. The rearrangement joined TRBV14 to TRBJ1-1, with the D gene not confidently named. The material was peripheral blood mononuclear cells (PBMCs), obtained when the disease was refractory, from a patient treated with antithyroid drugs. This receptor carries the CDR3 CASSLGVVAFF. The sequence in DNA is TGTGCCAGCAGCCTCGGTGTGGTAGCTTTCTTT.